This TCR beta chain stems from a study of blood T cells in healthy people across ages (dated by TCRdb to the mid-2010s). Study-wide context: In model experiments, template switching captured about one uniquely barcoded TCR beta cDNA molecule for every two T cells. Donors of different ages were randomly distributed across sequencing lanes to avoid experimental bias. Four age groups were formed from the donors: young (average approximately 15 years), middle-aged (just under 40), aged (about 62) and long-lived (82). The study measured age-related changes in TCR beta repertoire diversity using deep sequencing normalized with unique cDNA molecular identifiers. For two donors (one aged 18 to 30 and one aged 80 or older), the study analyzed two additional independent replicas of 1 million unique cDNA reads from the same blood draw. The paper's findings and limits, for the study overall: Since profiling was done on bulk unsorted PBMCs, naive and antigen-experienced compartments could not be conclusively compared. Estimates of total diversity based on one million sequenced T cells were considered lower bounds and underestimates. There was a strong correlation between observed TCR beta diversity and the percentage of naive T cells measured by flow cytometry. Compared with the aged group, more naive CD4+ T cells, fewer expanded clones and increased TCR diversity were shown by the long-lived group, suggesting age selection. Observed TCR beta diversity per million T cells fell roughly linearly with age, and a significant reduction was already apparent by age around 44. Because donor CMV infection status was unknown, age-related changes in expanded clonotypes were potentially confounded.

To prepare the library, 5' RACE was applied. These reads were obtained on an Illumina HiSeq 2500. A second PCR of about 7 to 12 cycles was performed with a sample-barcoded 5' primer and a J-beta primer mix. Each TCR beta cDNA molecule received a unique molecular identifier from a template-switch 5' adaptor carrying 12 random nucleotides. At least 2.5 million CDR3-containing paired-end reads were obtained from each sample. First-strand cDNA was synthesized from all RNA with the Mint cDNA synthesis kit, primed by a TRBC-specific oligonucleotide. All cDNA was treated with uracil-DNA glycosylase and then went through a first 18-cycle PCR with the universal primers M1SS and BC2_uni_R. In the authors' own workflow: Normalization of each sample was performed by random selection of 1 million high-quality reads, each carrying a distinct molecular identifier. Instead of being binned into consensus sequences, reads that shared molecular identifiers were thrown out. MiTCR, run with a Q25 quality threshold and the strictest error-elimination algorithm, handled CDR3 identification, clonotype clustering and error correction. A nonparametric unseen species model using Euler transformation provided a lower-bound estimate of total TCR beta diversity. The raw public reads went through TCRdb reprocessing: fastp at Q25, MiXCR clone calling, in-frame beta chains kept. Rows merge per CDR3 protein into single entries with the most common DNA and genes. Here the V and J calls rest on TCRdb's processing, not on the authors' analysis. Present in this sample are some 1,500,000 distinct CDR3 sequences, roughly 43% of which were seen just once. Clones ranked in the top ten supply under 5% of the sample.

The approximately 40 donors, aged about 6 to 95 years, were systemically healthy Caucasian individuals from Russia. Each donor gave ten milliliters of peripheral blood, collected into EDTA-treated Vacutainer tubes. Ficoll-Paque density-gradient centrifugation was used to isolate PBMCs, with at least 7 million per sample. Total RNA, at least 6 micrograms per sample, was extracted from PBMCs with Trizol reagent. For every donor, flow cytometry on a PBMC aliquot measured the percentage of naive CD45RAhigh/CD27high T cells. In this sample, this clonotype turned up once. Which antigen it targets is not known. Qualities for individual bases were not recorded, and no much larger clone is one base off. The germline V gene sets CDR1 to SGHVS and CDR2 to FQNEAQ. At the junction V is shortened by 5 bases and J by 4 bases, with 13 bases in between. The CDR3 numbers 14 residues from cysteine through phenylalanine. This entry keeps only the CDR3 DNA: 42 bases, framed from base 1.

The chain couples TRBV7-8 to TRBJ2-3, with the D gene not clear enough to name. This clonotype was obtained from a woman aged 18-30 years in good health. Sequencing was performed on blood. Read as DNA, the sequence is TGTGCCAGCAGCGTAGTGCCAGACGCAGATACGCAGTATTTT. Translated, it reads CASSVVPDADTQYF.